Detailed here is one T cell receptor beta chain. What it binds is not known. The data derive from a study of OX40 agonist ivuxolimab in advanced cancers. The study's findings and limits: Certain nonresponding patients likewise had low normalized T-cell clonal expansion. Fewer expanded clones were found on average in CD4+ than in CD8+ T cells.

Measured with immunoSEQ multiplex PCR; TCRdb has only the in-frame clones, and not every one. Here the sample spans some 70,000 clones, 80% to 90% being singletons. The specimen was CD4+ or CD8+ T cells sorted from blood, collected in a trial of the OX40 agonist ivuxolimab. The TCR comes from an adult with an advanced solid tumor such as melanoma, head and neck, liver or kidney cancer.

CDR3 amino acids: CASSEPLLWTGGRNQPQHF. The CDR3 DNA is TGTGCCAGCAGTGAACCACTCCTCTGGACAGGGGGCCGGAATCAGCCCCAGCATTTT. This chain uses TRBV2 with TRBJ1-5, with 11 bases aligning to TRBD1. With V trimmed by 2 bases and J by 4 bases, 13 bases remained unmatched. Germline V gene sequence: CDR1 SNHLY, CDR2 FYNNEI. This CDR3 comprises 19 residues. Looking up the rest from reference TRBV2 and TRBJ1-5 gives the full variable domain: EPEVTQTPSHQVTQMGQEVILRCVPISNHLYFYWYRQILGQKVEFLVSFYNNEISEKSEIFDDQFSVERPDGSNFTLKIRSTKLEDSAMYFCASSEPLLWTGGRNQPQHFGDGTRLSIL.